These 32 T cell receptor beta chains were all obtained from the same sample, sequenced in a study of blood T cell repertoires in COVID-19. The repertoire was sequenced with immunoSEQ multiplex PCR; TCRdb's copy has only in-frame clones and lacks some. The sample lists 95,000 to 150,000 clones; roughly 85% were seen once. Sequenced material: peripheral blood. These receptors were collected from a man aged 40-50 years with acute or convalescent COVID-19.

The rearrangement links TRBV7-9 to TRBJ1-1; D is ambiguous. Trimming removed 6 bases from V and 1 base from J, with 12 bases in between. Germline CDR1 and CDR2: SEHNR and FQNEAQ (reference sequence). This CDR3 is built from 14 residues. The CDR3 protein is CASSPHEGNTEAFF. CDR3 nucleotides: TGTGCCAGCAGTCCCCACGAGGGGAACACTGAAGCTTTCTTT. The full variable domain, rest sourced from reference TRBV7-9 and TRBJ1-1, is DTGVSQNPRHKITKRGQNVTFRCDPISEHNRLYWYRQTLGQGPEFLTYFQNEAQLEKSRLLSDRFSAERPKGSFSTLEIQRTEQGDSAMYLCASSPHEGNTEAFFGQGTRLTVV.

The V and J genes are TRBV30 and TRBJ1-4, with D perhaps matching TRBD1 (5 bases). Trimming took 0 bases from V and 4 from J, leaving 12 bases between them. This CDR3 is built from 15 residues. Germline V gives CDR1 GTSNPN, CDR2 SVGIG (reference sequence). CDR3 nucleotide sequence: TGTGCCTGGAGTGTACGGGGGGGATTTAATGAAAAACTGTTTTTT. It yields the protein CAWSVRGGFNEKLFF.

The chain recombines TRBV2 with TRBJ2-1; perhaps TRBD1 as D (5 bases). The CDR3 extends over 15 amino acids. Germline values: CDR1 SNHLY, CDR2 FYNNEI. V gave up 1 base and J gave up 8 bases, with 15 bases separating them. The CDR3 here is CASSEGGHAVDEQFF. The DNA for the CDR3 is TGTGCCAGCAGTGAAGGCGGACACGCCGTGGATGAGCAGTTCTTC. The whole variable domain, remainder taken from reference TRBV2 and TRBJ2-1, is EPEVTQTPSHQVTQMGQEVILRCVPISNHLYFYWYRQILGQKVEFLVSFYNNEISEKSEIFDDQFSVERPDGSNFTLKIRSTKLEDSAMYFCASSEGGHAVDEQFFGPGTRLTVL.

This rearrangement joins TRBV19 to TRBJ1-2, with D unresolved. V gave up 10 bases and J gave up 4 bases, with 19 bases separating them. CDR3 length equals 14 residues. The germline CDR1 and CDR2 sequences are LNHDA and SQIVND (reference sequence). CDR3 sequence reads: CATNLSPGIYGYTF. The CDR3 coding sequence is TGTGCCACCAACCTATCGCCCGGGATCTATGGCTACACCTTC.

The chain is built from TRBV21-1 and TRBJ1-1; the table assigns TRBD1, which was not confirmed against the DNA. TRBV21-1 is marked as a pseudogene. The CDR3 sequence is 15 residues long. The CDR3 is CASSIPGTGGTEAFF. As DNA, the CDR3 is TGTGCCAGCAGCATCCCCGGGACAGGGGGCACTGAAGCTTTCTTT.

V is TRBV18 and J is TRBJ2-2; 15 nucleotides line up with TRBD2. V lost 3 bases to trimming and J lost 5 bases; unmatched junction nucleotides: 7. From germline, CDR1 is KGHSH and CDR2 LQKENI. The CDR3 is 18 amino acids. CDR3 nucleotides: TGTGCCAGCTCACCCCTGGGACTAGCGGGAGGATGGACCGGGGAGCTGTTTTTT. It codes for CASSPLGLAGGWTGELFF.

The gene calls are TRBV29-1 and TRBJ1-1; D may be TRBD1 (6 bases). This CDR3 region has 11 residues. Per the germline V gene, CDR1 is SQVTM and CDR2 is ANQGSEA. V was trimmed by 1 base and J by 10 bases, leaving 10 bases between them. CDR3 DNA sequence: TGCAGCGTTGAAGTAGGGGGTTTAGCTTTCTTT. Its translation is CSVEVGGLAFF.

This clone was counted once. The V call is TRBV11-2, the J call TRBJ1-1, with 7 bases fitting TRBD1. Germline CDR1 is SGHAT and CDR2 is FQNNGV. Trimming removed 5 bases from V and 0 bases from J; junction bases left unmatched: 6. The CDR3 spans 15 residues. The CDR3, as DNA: TGTGCCAGCAGCCAAGGAGGGGGCATGAACACTGAAGCTTTCTTT. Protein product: CASSQGGGMNTEAFF.

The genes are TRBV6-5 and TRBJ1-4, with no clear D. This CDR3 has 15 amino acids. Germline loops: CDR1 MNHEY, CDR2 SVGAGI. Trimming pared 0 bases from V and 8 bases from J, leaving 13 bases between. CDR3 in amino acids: CASSYSTGSGEKLFF. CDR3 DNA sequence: TGTGCCAGCAGTTACTCGACCGGGAGTGGAGAAAAACTGTTTTTT.

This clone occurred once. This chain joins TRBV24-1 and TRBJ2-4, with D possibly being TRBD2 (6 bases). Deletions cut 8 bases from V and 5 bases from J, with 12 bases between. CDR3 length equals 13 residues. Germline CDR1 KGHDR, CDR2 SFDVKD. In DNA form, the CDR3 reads TGTGCCACCAACGGGGGAGCGGAAAACATTCAGTACTTC. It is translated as CATNGGAENIQYF.

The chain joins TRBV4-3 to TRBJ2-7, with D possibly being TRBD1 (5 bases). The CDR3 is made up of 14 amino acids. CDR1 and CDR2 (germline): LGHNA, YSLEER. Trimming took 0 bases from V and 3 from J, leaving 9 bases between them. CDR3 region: CASSQDAGFYEQYF. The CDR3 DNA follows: TGCGCCAGCAGCCAAGACGCAGGGTTCTACGAGCAGTACTTC.

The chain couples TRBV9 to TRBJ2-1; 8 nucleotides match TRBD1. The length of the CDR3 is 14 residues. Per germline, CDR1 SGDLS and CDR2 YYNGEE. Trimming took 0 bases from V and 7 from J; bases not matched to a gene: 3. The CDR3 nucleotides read TGTGCCAGCAGCGTAGGGACAGGGAGAAATGAGCAGTTCTTC. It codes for CASSVGTGRNEQFF.

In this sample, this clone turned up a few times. The DNA for the CDR3 is TGTGCCAGCCGGGGACTAGCGGGAGTTGAGACCCAGTACTTC. Its protein product is CASRGLAGVETQYF. The rearrangement joins TRBV6-5 to TRBJ2-5, with 14 bases aligning to TRBD2. The CDR3 covers 14 residues. CDR1 and CDR2 from the germline V gene are MNHEY and SVGAGI. The V segment lost 8 bases and the J segment 5 bases; nucleotides outside the gene matches: 4.

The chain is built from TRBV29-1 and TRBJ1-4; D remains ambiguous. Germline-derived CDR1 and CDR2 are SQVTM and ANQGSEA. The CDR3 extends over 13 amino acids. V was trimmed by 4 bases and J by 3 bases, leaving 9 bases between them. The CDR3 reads CSVGGGPNEKLFF. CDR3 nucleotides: TGCAGCGTTGGTGGCGGCCCTAATGAAAAACTGTTTTTT.

The CDR3 DNA is TGTGCCAGCAGCGTAGTAATCTCTGGGGCCAACGTCCTGACTTTC. This gives the protein CASSVVISGANVLTF. The V gene is TRBV9, the J gene TRBJ2-6, with unresolved D. Germline values: CDR1 SGDLS, CDR2 YYNGEE. The V end was cut by 0 bases, the J end by 0 bases, with 4 bases between. CDR3 size: 15 residues. The whole variable domain, filled in from reference TRBV9 and TRBJ2-6, reads DSGVTQTPKHLITATGQRVTLRCSPRSGDLSVYWYQQSLDQGLQFLIQYYNGEERAKGNILERFSAQQFPDLHSELNLSSLELGDSALYFCASSVVISGANVLTFGAGSRLTVL.

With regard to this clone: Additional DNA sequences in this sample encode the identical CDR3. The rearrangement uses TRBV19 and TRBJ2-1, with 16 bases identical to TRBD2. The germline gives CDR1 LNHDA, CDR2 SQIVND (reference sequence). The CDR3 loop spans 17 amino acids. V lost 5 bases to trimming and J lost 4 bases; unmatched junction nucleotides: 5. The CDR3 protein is CASSSPGLAGGYNEQFF. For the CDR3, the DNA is TGTGCCAGTAGTTCCCCGGGACTAGCGGGAGGGTACAATGAGCAGTTCTTC.

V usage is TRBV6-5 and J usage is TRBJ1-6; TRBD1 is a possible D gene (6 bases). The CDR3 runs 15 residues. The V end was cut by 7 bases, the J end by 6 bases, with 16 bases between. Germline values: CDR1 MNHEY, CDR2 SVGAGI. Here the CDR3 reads CASTQGRTANSPLHF. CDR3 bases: TGTGCCAGCACCCAAGGACGGACAGCTAATTCACCCCTCCACTTT.

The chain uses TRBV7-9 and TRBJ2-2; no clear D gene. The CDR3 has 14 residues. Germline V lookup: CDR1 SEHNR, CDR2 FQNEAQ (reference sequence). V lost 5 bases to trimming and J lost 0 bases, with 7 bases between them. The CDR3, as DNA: TGTGCCAGCAGCCCTATGGCGAACACCGGGGAGCTGTTTTTT. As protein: CASSPMANTGELFF.

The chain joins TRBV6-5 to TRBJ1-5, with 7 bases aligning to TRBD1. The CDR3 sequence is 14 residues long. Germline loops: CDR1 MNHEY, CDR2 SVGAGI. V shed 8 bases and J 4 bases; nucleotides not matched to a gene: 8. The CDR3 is CASGDGQANQPQHF. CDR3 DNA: TGTGCCAGCGGGGACGGACAGGCTAATCAGCCCCAGCATTTT.

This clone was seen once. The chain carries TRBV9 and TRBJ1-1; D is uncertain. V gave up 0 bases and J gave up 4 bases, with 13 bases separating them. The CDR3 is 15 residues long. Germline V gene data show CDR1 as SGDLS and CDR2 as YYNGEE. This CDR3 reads CASSVGAATSTEAFF. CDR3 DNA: TGTGCCAGCAGCGTAGGGGCAGCCACGAGCACTGAAGCTTTCTTT.

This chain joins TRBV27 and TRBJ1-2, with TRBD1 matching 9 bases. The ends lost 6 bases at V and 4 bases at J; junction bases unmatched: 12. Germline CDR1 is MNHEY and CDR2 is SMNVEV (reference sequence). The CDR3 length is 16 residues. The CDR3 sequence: CASSGRPGQGFYGYTF. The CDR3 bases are TGTGCCAGCAGCGGACGACCGGGACAGGGCTTCTATGGCTACACCTTC.

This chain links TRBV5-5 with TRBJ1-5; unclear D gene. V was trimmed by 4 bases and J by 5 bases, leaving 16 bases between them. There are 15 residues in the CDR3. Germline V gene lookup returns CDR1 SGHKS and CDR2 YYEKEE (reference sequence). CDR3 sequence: CASSPRGAVDQPQHF. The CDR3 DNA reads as TGTGCCAGCAGCCCCCGGGGTGCTGTAGATCAGCCCCAGCATTTT. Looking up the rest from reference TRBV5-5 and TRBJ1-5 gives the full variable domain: DAGVTQSPTHLIKTRGQQVTLRCSPISGHKSVSWYQQVLGQGPQFIFQYYEKEERGRGNFPDRFSARQFPNYSSELNVNALLLGDSALYLCASSPRGAVDQPQHFGDGTRLSIL.

CDR3 coding DNA: TGTGCCAGCTCACCACCCCTACAGGTTAGCACAGATACGCAGTATTTT. Protein: CASSPPLQVSTDTQYF. The chain links TRBV18 to TRBJ2-3; TRBD1 is a possible D gene (5 bases). With 0 bases removed from V and 0 bases from J, the gap between germline ends came to 10 bases. The CDR3 sequence is 16 residues long. Germline assignment: CDR1 KGHSH and CDR2 LQKENI.

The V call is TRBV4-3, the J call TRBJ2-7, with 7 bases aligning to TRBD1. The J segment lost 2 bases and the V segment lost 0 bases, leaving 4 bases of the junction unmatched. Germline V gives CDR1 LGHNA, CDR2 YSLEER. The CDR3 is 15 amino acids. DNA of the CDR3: TGCGCCAGCAGCCAAGAAAGGGGGCTCGCCTACGAGCAGTACTTC. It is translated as CASSQERGLAYEQYF.

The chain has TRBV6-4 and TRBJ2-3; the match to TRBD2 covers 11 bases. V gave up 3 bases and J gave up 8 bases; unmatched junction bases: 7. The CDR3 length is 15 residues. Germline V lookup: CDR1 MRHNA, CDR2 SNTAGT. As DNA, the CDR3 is TGTGCCAGCAGTGAGATTAGCGGGAGGGCCGCTACGCAGTATTTT. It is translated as CASSEISGRAATQYF.

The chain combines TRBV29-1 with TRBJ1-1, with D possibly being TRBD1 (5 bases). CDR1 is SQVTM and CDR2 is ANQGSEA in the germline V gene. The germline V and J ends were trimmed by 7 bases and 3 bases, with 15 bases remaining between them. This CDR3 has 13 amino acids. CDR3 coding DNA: TGCAGCGGCAGGGATGTGTTGGACACTGAAGCTTTCTTT. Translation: CSGRDVLDTEAFF.

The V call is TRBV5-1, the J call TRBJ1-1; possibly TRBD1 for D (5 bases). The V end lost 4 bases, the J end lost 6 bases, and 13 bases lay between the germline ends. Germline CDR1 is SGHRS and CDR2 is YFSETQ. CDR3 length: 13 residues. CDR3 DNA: TGCGCCAGCAGCGCCTCGACAGTCTCTGAAGCTTTCTTT. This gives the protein CASSASTVSEAFF. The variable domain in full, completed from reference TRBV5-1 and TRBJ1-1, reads KAGVTQTPRYLIKTRGQQVTLSCSPISGHRSVSWYQQTPGQGLQFLFEYFSETQRNKGNFPGRFSGRQFSNSRSEMNVSTLELGDSALYLCASSASTVSEAFFGQGTRLTVV.

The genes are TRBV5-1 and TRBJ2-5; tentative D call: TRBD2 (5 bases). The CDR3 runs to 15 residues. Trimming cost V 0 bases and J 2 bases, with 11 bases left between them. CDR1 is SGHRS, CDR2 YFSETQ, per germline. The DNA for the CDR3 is TGCGCCAGCAGCTTGGAGCTAGGGAGTCAAGAGACCCAGTACTTC. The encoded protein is CASSLELGSQETQYF.

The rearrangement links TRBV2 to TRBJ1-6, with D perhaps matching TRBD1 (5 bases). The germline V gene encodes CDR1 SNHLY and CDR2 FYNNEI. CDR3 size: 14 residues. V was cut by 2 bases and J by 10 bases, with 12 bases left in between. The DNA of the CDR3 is TGTGCCAGCAGTGAATGGAGGGGTGGATCACCCCTCCACTTT. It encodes CASSEWRGGSPLHF.

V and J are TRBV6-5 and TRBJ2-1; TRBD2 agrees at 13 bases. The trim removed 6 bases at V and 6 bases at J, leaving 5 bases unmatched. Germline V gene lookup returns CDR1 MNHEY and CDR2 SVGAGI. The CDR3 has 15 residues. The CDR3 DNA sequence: TGTGCCAGCAGCCGGACTAGCGGGAGTTTCAATGAGCAGTTCTTC. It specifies CASSRTSGSFNEQFF.

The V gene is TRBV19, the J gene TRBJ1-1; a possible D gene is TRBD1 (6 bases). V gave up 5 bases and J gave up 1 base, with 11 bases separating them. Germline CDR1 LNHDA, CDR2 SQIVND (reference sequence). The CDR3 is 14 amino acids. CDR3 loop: CASSRDNPNTEAFF. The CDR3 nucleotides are TGTGCCAGTAGTCGGGACAACCCGAACACTGAAGCTTTCTTT.

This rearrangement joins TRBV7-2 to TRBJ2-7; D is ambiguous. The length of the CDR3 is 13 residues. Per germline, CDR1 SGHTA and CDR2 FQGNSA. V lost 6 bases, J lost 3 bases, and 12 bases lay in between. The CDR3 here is CASRPPAHYEQYF. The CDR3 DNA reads TGTGCCAGCAGGCCACCAGCGCACTACGAGCAGTACTTC.